This T cell receptor (beta chain) was retrieved from a study of OX40 agonist ivuxolimab in advanced cancers. Comment on this clone: The target antigen is unknown.

Overall study results and limits: At 0.1 to 3.0 mg/kg and by week 6, CD4+ and CD8+ T cells in the blood had expanded clonally.

The protocol was immunoSEQ multiplex PCR, while the TCRdb copy is restricted to in-frame clones and leaves out a portion. The sample lists about 67,000 clones; about 84% were seen once. The CDR3 spans 14 residues. Germline CDR1 and CDR2: MDHEN and SYDVKM. With 9 bases removed from V and 0 bases from J, the gap between germline ends came to 11 bases. This TCR derives from an adult with an advanced solid tumor such as melanoma, head and neck, liver or kidney cancer. This specimen was CD4+ or CD8+ T cells sorted from blood, taken in a trial of the OX40 agonist ivuxolimab. The chain is built from TRBV28 and TRBJ2-2; D remains ambiguous. CDR3 in DNA: TGTGCCAGTCGCCGGGTGCCGAACACCGGGGAGCTGTTTTTT. This sequence encodes CASRRVPNTGELFF.